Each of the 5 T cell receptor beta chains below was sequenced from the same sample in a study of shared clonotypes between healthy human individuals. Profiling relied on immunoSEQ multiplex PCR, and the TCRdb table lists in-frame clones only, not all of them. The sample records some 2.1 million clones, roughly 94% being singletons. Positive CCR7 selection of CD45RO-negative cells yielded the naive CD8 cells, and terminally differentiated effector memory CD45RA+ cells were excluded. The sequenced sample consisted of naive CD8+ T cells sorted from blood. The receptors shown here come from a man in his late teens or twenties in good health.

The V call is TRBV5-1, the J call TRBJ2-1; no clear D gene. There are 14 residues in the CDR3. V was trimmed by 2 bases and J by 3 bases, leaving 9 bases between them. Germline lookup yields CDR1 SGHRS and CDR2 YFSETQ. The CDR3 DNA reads TGCGCCAGCAGCTTTAGTGATCTCTACAATGAGCAGTTCTTC. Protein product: CASSFSDLYNEQFF.

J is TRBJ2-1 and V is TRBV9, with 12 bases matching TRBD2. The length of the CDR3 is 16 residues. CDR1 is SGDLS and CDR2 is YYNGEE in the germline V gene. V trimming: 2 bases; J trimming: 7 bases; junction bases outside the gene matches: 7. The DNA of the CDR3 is TGTGCCAGCAGCGTTCCACTAGCGGGAGGATATAATGAGCAGTTCTTC. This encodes CASSVPLAGGYNEQFF.

The CDR3 loop is CASSIGQGNYEQYF. In nucleotides, the CDR3 is TGTGCCAGCAGTATCGGACAGGGGAACTACGAGCAGTACTTC. The V and J genes are TRBV27 and TRBJ2-7; 9 bases agree with TRBD1. This CDR3 is built from 14 residues. V dropped 5 bases and J dropped 3; count of bases not matched to a gene: 5. From germline, CDR1 is MNHEY and CDR2 SMNVEV (reference sequence).

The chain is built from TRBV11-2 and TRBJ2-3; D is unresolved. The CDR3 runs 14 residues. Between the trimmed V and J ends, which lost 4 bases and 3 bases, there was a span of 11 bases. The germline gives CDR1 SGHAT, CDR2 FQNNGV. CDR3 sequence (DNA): TGTGCCAGCAGCTCTATATCGTTGACAGATACGCAGTATTTT. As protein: CASSSISLTDTQYF.

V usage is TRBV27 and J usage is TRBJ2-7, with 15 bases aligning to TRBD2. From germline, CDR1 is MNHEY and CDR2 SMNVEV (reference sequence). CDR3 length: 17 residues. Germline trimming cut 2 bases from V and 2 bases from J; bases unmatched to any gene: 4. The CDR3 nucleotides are TGTGCCAGCAGTTTAAAGGGACTAGCGGGGGGTGCCTACGAGCAGTACTTC. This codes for CASSLKGLAGGAYEQYF.